This TCR beta chain was recovered during a study of CD8 T cells in Susac syndrome. Notes on the study in general: The study's TCR sequencing and HLA analysis covered a relatively small number of individuals, and the study acknowledged this.

A single count supports this clonotype. What it binds is not known. With random hexamers, reverse transcription was performed on roughly 0.5 to 1 ug of RNA. Amplification of TCR beta CDR3 spanned 54 Vbeta and 13 Jbeta via immunoSEQ multiplex PCR. TCRdb processed the immunoSEQ multiplex PCR reads anew with MiXCR; each CDR3 protein has one entry. The data hold more than 130,000 distinct CDR3 sequences, with about 94% observed a single time. The CDR3 is 15 amino acids. V lost 1 base to trimming and J lost 2 bases, with 10 bases between them. Germline-derived CDR1 and CDR2 are MDHEN and SYDVKM. Sequencing of TCR beta, carried out with a high-throughput approach, was applied to CD8+ and CD4+ T cells from the blood.

Sequencing input: CD8+ T cells from PBMCs. The chain links TRBV28 to TRBJ2-3; weak D call: TRBD2 (6 bases). The clonotype originates from a human donor in good health. The CDR3 reads CASSLFVADTDTQYF. The CDR3 nucleotides read TGTGCCAGCAGTTTATTTGTAGCGGACACAGATACGCAGTATTTT.